The clone carrying this T cell receptor (beta chain) was detected only once. The antigen remains undetermined. This record comes from a study of shared clonotypes between healthy human individuals. Regarding the study as a whole: At large depth, rarefaction still showed sorted-subset sequencing to be incomplete.

The CDR3 sequence is 14 residues long. V lost 6 bases and J 2 bases, leaving 13 bases between the germline ends. Germline CDR1 is MNHEY and CDR2 is SVGAGI. All the donors were Caucasian adults who lived in Nashville, Tennessee. The input for sorted-subset replicate PCRs was 200 to 250 ng DNA, 30,000 or so T cell genomes. As processed by the authors: From ImmunoSEQ came sequences covering only the junction and carrying no quality scores, so filtering differed. Profiling relied on immunoSEQ multiplex PCR, and the TCRdb table lists in-frame clones only, not all of them. The DNA was the basis for D and trimming; V, J and clone size are from that table. The sample shows about 1 million clones, more than 60% of them seen only once.

The sample was memory CD4+ T cells sorted from blood. As for subset: CD45RA-negative fraction. V usage is TRBV6-5 and J usage is TRBJ1-1; D possibly corresponds to TRBD1 (6 bases). The sequence was obtained from a man aged 18 to 29 in good health. The CDR3 DNA reads as TGTGCCAGCAGCTTAAGGGGGGTAAACACTGAAGCTTTCTTT. Residues: CASSLRGVNTEAFF.